This T cell receptor (beta chain) derives from a study of human T cells and chemical hapten exposure (dated by TCRdb to about 2021). General notes on the study: For sensitization, 2% DPC in acetone was applied to an approximately 2 cm by approximately 2 cm area of upper inner arm skin. Weekly therapeutic DPC doses were additionally applied to the scalp of patients throughout the roughly 23-week study period. Libraries were pooled for sequencing, and per-sample TCR yields varied mainly because of small differences in library volumes within the pool. Peripheral blood TCR repertoire changes were tracked in vivo in alopecia patients during primary and secondary sensitization to the hapten diphenylcyclopropenone (DPC). Patch testing was done on the upper back using Finn chambers containing 0.01% DPC, and results were scored after 6 days according to International Contact Dermatitis Research Group standards. The mostly female patient cohort included alopecia areata with under or over 50% scalp involvement, alopecia totalis and alopecia universalis. Blood was sampled from patients pre-sensitization (week 0) and at 2, 6 and about 24 weeks after DPC sensitization. Around 30 alopecia patients provided blood for TCR sequencing at one to four time points (pre-sensitization, 2, 6 and 24 weeks). Beyond this particular receptor, the publication reports: Patch test score correlated positively with the number of PT1 expanded TCRs, reaching significance at thresholds 8, 16 and 32 but not at 4. Significantly more large CDR3 similarity clusters were formed by expanded TCRs than by pre-sensitization or healthy control sets, consistent with antigen-driven responses. Alopecia, a presumed autoimmune disease, was present in all patients, so the immune response of the patients might differ from that of healthy individuals. Repeated subsampling changed both the strength of the expansion versus patch-test correlation and the threshold at which that correlation became significant. No change with DPC sensitization was found in the number of TCRs above 1 in 1000 frequency, and no evidence of global repertoire structure alterations was found.

The library relied on RACE. TCRdb names NextSeq 500 as the instrument used. During library preparation, unique molecular identifiers were attached to individual cDNA molecules so that TCRs could be counted in a quantitative, reproducible way. Each blood RNA sample was used to sequence both TCR alpha and TCR beta chains. Concerning the study's data processing: A median of approximately 96,000 TCRs per sample was observed, with a range of about 20,000 to 750,000. The Decombinator software suite was used to annotate V, J and CDR3 in the TCR reads. To make PS versus PT1 abundance plots, every sample was subsampled to the same number of TCRs (28,000). TCRs were defined as expanded if absent before sensitization and observed at least eight times at the 2-week time point. TCRdb trimmed public reads at Q25 via fastp, called clones via MiXCR and kept in-frame beta chains. Entries that share a CDR3 protein sequence are merged under the most common genes and DNA. Clone size and V and J calls follow TCRdb, not the original study. The sample table shows roughly 380,000 distinct CDR3 sequences, and 5.1% are seen once. Clones ranked in the top ten supply 2% to 3% of the sample.

What this sample's time point label stands for: pre-sensitization, week 0. The treatment or condition tag for this specimen amounts to: therapeutic diphenylcyclopropenone sensitization with weekly scalp DPC. At each patch-test visit, blood was drawn before the patch test was applied. To be eligible, patients had to be aged 18 to 70, diagnosed with alopecia and judged suitable for DPC therapy, while pregnant patients were excluded. Total RNA was extracted from unfractionated whole blood that had been collected in Tempus Blood RNA tubes. In this sample, this clonotype turned up a few times. Its antigen remains unidentified. Base quality data are lacking; no much larger clone is found one base away. Between the V and J ends, shortened by 7 bases and 7 bases respectively, the junction contains 20 bases. The CDR1 and CDR2 encoded by the germline V gene are MDHEN and SYDVKM. The CDR3 holds 16 amino acids from the cysteine to the phenylalanine. The only DNA kept is the CDR3, 48 bases in frame from the first base.

The receptor comes from a woman aged 45 to 65 with alopecia areata. Some clones in this sample may be carry-over from other donors' samples. The receptor chain draws on TRBV28 and TRBJ1-6; a tentative D match to TRBD1 spans 6 bases. The sample in question was whole blood, obtained in connection with sensitization to the hapten diphenylcyclopropenone (DPC). The CDR3 region reads CASNLGASTPNSPLHF. The nucleotide sequence reads TGTGCCAGCAACCTGGGGGCGTCGACGCCCAATTCACCCCTCCACTTT.